A single sample gave rise to the 30 T cell receptor beta chains below, sequenced in a study of blood T cell repertoires in COVID-19. The data were produced by immunoSEQ multiplex PCR, yet TCRdb's version contains in-frame clones alone and is incomplete. The table records around 170,000 clones, 86% of them present only once. What was sequenced was peripheral blood. Every receptor here comes from a woman younger than 45 with active or convalescent COVID-19.

CDR3 coding DNA: TGTGCCAGCAGCCACCGGGGGGGGCAAACCGGGGAGCTGTTTTTT. Its translation: CASSHRGGQTGELFF. The chain links TRBV3-1 (or the pseudogene TRBV3-2) to TRBJ2-2; 8 bases match TRBD2. The CDR3 consists of 15 residues. CDR1 LGHDT and CDR2 YNNKEL come from the germline V gene (reference sequence). V shed 3 bases, J shed 5 bases, and the junction held 5 bases outside the gene matches.

The J gene is TRBJ1-2, the V gene TRBV6-5; D ambiguous. This CDR3 has 13 amino acids. Germline V gene data show CDR1 as MNHEY and CDR2 as SVGAGI. Trimming left V 2 bases short and J 6 bases short, with 10 bases between. The CDR3 region is CASSYTAANGYTF. CDR3 bases: TGTGCCAGCAGTTACACGGCGGCCAATGGCTACACCTTC.

The chain joins TRBV24-1 to TRBJ1-5; perhaps TRBD1 as D (6 bases). Germline V gene sequence: CDR1 KGHDR, CDR2 SFDVKD. This CDR3 contains 12 residues. V lost 5 bases to trimming and J lost 8 bases, with 9 bases between them. This chain's CDR3 is CATSAGDEPQHF. The CDR3 bases are TGTGCCACCAGTGCAGGGGACGAGCCCCAGCATTTT.

J is TRBJ2-1 and V is TRBV6-5; D unclear. The V end lost 0 bases, the J end lost 2 bases, and 11 bases lay between the germline ends. CDR1 MNHEY and CDR2 SVGAGI come from the germline V gene. The CDR3 has 16 residues. The CDR3 DNA reads TGTGCCAGCAGTTACTCGAGGTCAGTGGCCTACAATGAGCAGTTCTTC. Residues: CASSYSRSVAYNEQFF.

This clone occurred once. The chain combines TRBV19 with TRBJ1-2; D uncertain. Trimming took 2 bases from V and 6 from J, leaving 13 bases between them. Germline V CDR1 and CDR2: LNHDA, SQIVND (reference sequence). This CDR3 region has 14 residues. The CDR3 DNA reads as TGTGCCAGTAGTATACGGGAGGGCTCAGATGGCTACACCTTC. This encodes CASSIREGSDGYTF.

J is TRBJ2-7 and V is TRBV10-2; D is perhaps TRBD2 (7 bases). V was clipped by 8 bases and J by 3 bases, with 17 bases between them. This CDR3 contains 14 residues. Germline CDR1 and CDR2: WSHSY and SAAADI. In nucleotides, the CDR3 is TGCGCCAGCTGCAGGGGAGGGGAAATCTACGAGCAGTACTTC. This encodes CASCRGGEIYEQYF.

The V gene is TRBV19, the J gene TRBJ1-1, with TRBD1 matching over 10 bases. Germline V gene data show CDR1 as LNHDA and CDR2 as SQIVND (reference sequence). Germline trimming cut 6 bases from V and 0 bases from J; bases unmatched to any gene: 1. This CDR3 comprises 14 residues. The CDR3 here is CASRDRGMNTEAFF. CDR3 coding DNA: TGTGCCAGTAGGGACAGGGGGATGAACACTGAAGCTTTCTTT.

V and J are TRBV14 and TRBJ2-5; no firm D call. This CDR3 comprises 13 residues. V was clipped by 0 bases and J by 3 bases, with 5 bases between them. Germline V CDR1 and CDR2: SGHDN, FVKESK. The CDR3 protein is CASSQDPEETQYF. Written as DNA, the CDR3 is TGTGCCAGCAGCCAAGACCCGGAAGAGACCCAGTACTTC.

The genes are TRBV19 and TRBJ2-5, with a tentative D call TRBD2 (5 bases). The CDR3 is 15 amino acids. The germline CDR1 and CDR2 sequences are LNHDA and SQIVND (reference sequence). Trimming stripped 0 bases from V and 2 bases from J, with 10 bases between. The CDR3 DNA follows: TGTGCCAGTAGTATAGATCTAGCTCCTCAAGAGACCCAGTACTTC. This sequence encodes CASSIDLAPQETQYF.

The chain links TRBV15 to TRBJ1-5; 8 bases are a match to TRBD1. The J segment lost 0 bases and the V segment lost 1 base, leaving 2 bases of the junction unmatched. Looked up from germline, CDR1 is LNHNV and CDR2 is YYDKDF (reference sequence). This CDR3 is 16 amino acids long. CDR3 residues: CATSRGTGRSNQPQHF. The CDR3 DNA is TGTGCCACCAGCAGAGGGACAGGGCGTAGCAATCAGCCCCAGCATTTT.

This clone was recorded once. The V and J genes are TRBV2 and TRBJ1-5; D gene ambiguous. The germline gives CDR1 SNHLY, CDR2 FYNNEI. Trimming cost V 1 base and J 1 base, with 5 bases left between them. The CDR3 covers 14 residues. CDR3 coding DNA: TGTGCCAGCAGTGAAGGGCAGAGCAATCAGCCCCAGCATTTT. The encoded protein is CASSEGQSNQPQHF.

This clone was counted a few times. The genes are TRBV5-1 and TRBJ2-7; maybe TRBD2 (6 bases). V lost 0 bases and J lost 3, with 16 bases in between. From germline, CDR1 is SGHRS and CDR2 YFSETQ. There are 16 residues in the CDR3. The CDR3 sequence is CASSLAPTGRNYEQYF. The CDR3 DNA is TGCGCCAGCAGCTTGGCGCCGACTGGGAGGAACTACGAGCAGTACTTC.

This chain connects TRBV3-1 (or the pseudogene TRBV3-2) to TRBJ1-5; 7 bases map to TRBD1. After removal of 2 bases from V and 4 bases from J, the junction contained 2 bases not matched to a gene. This CDR3 is built from 14 residues. The V gene's germline CDR1 is LGHDT and CDR2 YNNKEL (reference sequence). CDR3: CASSQQTGNQPQHF. CDR3 DNA: TGTGCCAGCAGCCAACAGACAGGGAATCAGCCCCAGCATTTT.

The chain employs TRBV9 and TRBJ1-1; tentatively, D is TRBD1 (5 bases). Germline CDR1 reads SGDLS; CDR2 reads YYNGEE. The CDR3 sequence is 14 residues long. The ends were cut back, 4 bases at V and 5 bases at J, with 15 bases in the middle. CDR3 loop: CASSPQVGGTEAFF. Here the CDR3 DNA reads TGTGCCAGCAGCCCCCAGGTGGGGGGGACTGAAGCTTTCTTT.

The chain recombines TRBV5-1 with TRBJ2-7; 8 positions match TRBD2. Germline lookup yields CDR1 SGHRS and CDR2 YFSETQ. The CDR3 covers 16 residues. The V gene end was trimmed by 3 bases and the J gene end by 4 bases; junction bases not matched to a gene: 12. The CDR3 coding sequence is TGCGCCAGCAGCTGGGGCTCCAGCGGGGGCCTTTACGAGCAGTACTTC. Translating gives CASSWGSSGGLYEQYF.

This clone was found a few times. V usage is TRBV3-1 (or the pseudogene TRBV3-2) and J usage is TRBJ2-2, with 8 bases that match TRBD2. This CDR3 has 16 amino acids. Germline assignment: CDR1 LGHDT and CDR2 YNNKEL (reference sequence). The V segment lost 3 bases and the J segment 3 bases; nucleotides outside the gene matches: 6. This chain's CDR3 is CASSQDSGDHTGELFF. The CDR3 DNA reads TGTGCCAGCAGCCAGGATAGCGGGGACCACACCGGGGAGCTGTTTTTT.

CDR3: CASSFDSGLTPLHF. In DNA, the CDR3 is TGTGCCAGCAGCTTCGATTCAGGGCTCACACCCCTCCACTTT. This chain links TRBV7-2 with TRBJ1-6, with D possibly being TRBD1 (5 bases). V gave up 3 bases and J gave up 11 bases, with 14 bases separating them. Looked up from germline, CDR1 is SGHTA and CDR2 is FQGNSA. This CDR3 comprises 14 residues.

The chain links TRBV9 to TRBJ1-2, with TRBD1 matching 10 bases. The CDR3 has 15 amino acids. Germline V gene sequence: CDR1 SGDLS, CDR2 YYNGEE. V dropped 4 bases and J dropped 3; count of bases not matched to a gene: 6. CDR3 loop: CASSTRQGAYYGYTF. CDR3 DNA: TGTGCCAGCAGCACCCGACAGGGGGCGTACTATGGCTACACCTTC.

The rearrangement uses TRBV19 and TRBJ1-5; 8 positions match TRBD1. CDR3 length: 12 residues. Germline CDR1 LNHDA, CDR2 SQIVND (reference sequence). V lost 8 bases to trimming and J lost 9 bases; unmatched junction nucleotides: 6. As DNA, the CDR3 is TGTGCCAGTGGACAGGGAAGGAGGCCCCAGCATTTT. Amino acids: CASGQGRRPQHF.

The J gene is TRBJ1-2, the V gene TRBV3-1 (or the pseudogene TRBV3-2), with 9 bases lining up with TRBD1. The ends lost 0 bases at V and 4 bases at J; junction bases unmatched: 6. Germline loops: CDR1 LGHDT, CDR2 YNNKEL (reference sequence). The CDR3 contains 16 residues. CDR3 nucleotide sequence: TGTGCCAGCAGCCAAGATTACCCACAGGGGGCCTATGGCTACACCTTC. This sequence encodes CASSQDYPQGAYGYTF.

A few counts support this clone. The gene calls are TRBV9 and TRBJ2-5; D gene ambiguous. Per the germline V gene, CDR1 is SGDLS and CDR2 is YYNGEE. Trimming shortened V by 0 bases and J by 5 bases, and 11 bases separated the two germline ends. The CDR3 sequence is 14 residues long. CDR3 DNA: TGTGCCAGCAGCGTAGCTGCGGTCCGGGAGACCCAGTACTTC. Translation: CASSVAAVRETQYF.

This clone was counted between two and nine times. V usage is TRBV13 and J usage is TRBJ1-1; D remains unclear. The germline V and J ends were trimmed by 4 bases and 8 bases, with 14 bases remaining between them. The germline CDR1 and CDR2 sequences are PRHDT and FYEKMQ (reference sequence). This CDR3 has 13 residues. The CDR3 DNA reads as TGTGCCAGCAGCTCTCACGTCGTTGGCGAAGCTTTCTTT. Protein: CASSSHVVGEAFF. The full variable domain, in which reference TRBV13 and TRBJ1-1 provide the parts outside the CDR3, is AAGVIQSPRHLIKEKRETATLKCYPIPRHDTVYWYQQGPGQDPQFLISFYEKMQSDKGSIPDRFSAQQFSDYHSELNMSSLELGDSALYFCASSSHVVGEAFFGQGTRLTVV.

The chain joins TRBV18 to TRBJ1-3; TRBD1 matches at 9 bases. Germline CDR1 is KGHSH and CDR2 is LQKENI. The ends lost 3 bases at V and 2 bases at J; junction bases unmatched: 8. The CDR3 is 17 residues long. This CDR3 reads CASSPTPQGATGNTIYF. The CDR3 region has the DNA TGTGCCAGCTCACCGACACCACAGGGGGCTACTGGAAACACCATATATTTT.

The V gene is TRBV25-1, the J gene TRBJ1-1; tentative D call: TRBD1 (5 bases). From germline, CDR1 is MGHDK and CDR2 SYGVNS. V lost 4 bases and J lost 1, with 10 bases in between. CDR3 length: 14 residues. The CDR3 sequence is CASSGRTPNTEAFF. CDR3 in DNA: TGTGCCAGCAGTGGGCGGACACCGAACACTGAAGCTTTCTTT.

This chain uses TRBV24-1 with TRBJ2-3; 9 nucleotides agree with TRBD2. CDR3 length: 14 amino acids. CDR1 and CDR2 (germline): KGHDR, SFDVKD. J was trimmed by 9 bases and V by 2 bases; bases with no gene match: 5. The CDR3: CATSDWSSGGTQYF. CDR3 nucleotide sequence: TGTGCCACCAGTGATTGGAGTAGCGGGGGAACGCAGTATTTT.

CDR3 region: CASSPRTGARNEKLFF. As DNA, the CDR3 is TGTGCCAGCAGCCCCCGGACAGGGGCTCGTAATGAAAAACTGTTTTTT. The chain carries TRBV28 and TRBJ1-4, with 9 bases matching TRBD1. Unmatched junction bases numbered 9, after V lost 6 bases and J lost 4 bases. The CDR3 length is 16 residues. In germline, CDR1 is MDHEN, CDR2 SYDVKM.

This clone occurred a few times. V usage is TRBV11-2 and J usage is TRBJ2-7, with D maybe TRBD1 (6 bases). CDR3 size: 13 residues. Germline V lookup: CDR1 SGHAT, CDR2 FQNNGV. V lost 2 bases and J 5 bases, leaving 10 bases between the germline ends. The CDR3 bases are TGTGCCAGCAGCTTATCAGGGGTAAACGAGCAGTACTTC. It translates to CASSLSGVNEQYF.

This clone was counted between two and nine times. The chain is built from TRBV7-9 and TRBJ2-7; 8 nucleotides align to TRBD2. The CDR3 extends over 15 amino acids. V shed 3 bases and J 0 bases; nucleotides not matched to a gene: 4. Germline CDR1 and CDR2: SEHNR and FQNEAQ (reference sequence). DNA of the CDR3: TGTGCCAGCAGCTTCGCCGGGACTAGCTCCTACGAGCAGTACTTC. Protein product: CASSFAGTSSYEQYF. Together with reference TRBV7-9 and TRBJ2-7, the CDR3 gives the full variable domain: DTGVSQNPRHKITKRGQNVTFRCDPISEHNRLYWYRQTLGQGPEFLTYFQNEAQLEKSRLLSDRFSAERPKGSFSTLEIQRTEQGDSAMYLCASSFAGTSSYEQYFGPGTRLTVT.

The gene calls are TRBV19 and TRBJ2-1, with TRBD2 matching 11 bases. V lost 5 bases, J lost 8 bases, and 11 bases stayed unmatched. Germline V CDR1 and CDR2: LNHDA, SQIVND (reference sequence). The CDR3 contains 16 residues. CDR3: CASSALAGGEHHEQFF. The CDR3 DNA reads as TGTGCCAGTAGTGCTCTAGCGGGAGGAGAACACCATGAGCAGTTCTTC.

The genes are TRBV4-2 and TRBJ2-7; TRBD2 agrees at 7 bases. This CDR3 region has 16 residues. CDR1 is LGHNA, CDR2 YNFKEQ, per germline. The V gene end was trimmed by 1 base and the J gene end by 4 bases; junction bases not matched to a gene: 10. The DNA for the CDR3 is TGTGCCAGCAGCCAAGCGTCTAGCGGCACCTTTTACGAGCAGTACTTC. Residues: CASSQASSGTFYEQYF.